These 15 T cell receptor beta chains were sequenced from one sample in a study of coeliac disease. Sequenced by immunoSEQ multiplex PCR; TCRdb stores in-frame clones only, minus some. The sample lists over 8,000 clones; less than 75% were seen once. The sample comprised intraepithelial lymphocytes from the gut. Receptors originate from an older woman with celiac disease.

In its sample, this clone is medium-sized (0.01 to 0.1%). The chain couples TRBV27 to TRBJ1-5; D is possibly TRBD1 (5 bases). Germline V CDR1 and CDR2: MNHEY, SMNVEV (reference sequence). The CDR3 is 15 residues long. V was cut by 6 bases and J by 0 bases, with 12 bases left in between. The CDR3 reads CASRITGYSNQPQHF. In nucleotides, the CDR3 is TGTGCCAGCAGGATAACAGGATATAGCAATCAGCCCCAGCATTTT.

This clone was picked up a small number of times. The rearrangement uses TRBV29-1 and TRBJ2-3; tentatively, D is TRBD1 (6 bases). Trimming pared 0 bases from V and 3 bases from J, leaving 16 bases between. The CDR3 sequence is 16 residues long. Looked up from germline, CDR1 is SQVTM and CDR2 is ANQGSEA. CDR3 coding DNA: TGCAGCGTTGAAGAAATCAGGGGTCAGTCGACAGATACGCAGTATTTT. This gives the protein CSVEEIRGQSTDTQYF.

V usage is TRBV7-9 and J usage is TRBJ2-1; TRBD1 matches at 9 bases. CDR3 length equals 17 residues. Germline CDR1 reads SEHNR; CDR2 reads FQNEAQ (reference sequence). Germline trimming cut 5 bases from V and 5 bases from J; bases unmatched to any gene: 13. The CDR3 nucleotides read TGTGCCAGCAGCCCGGCGGGACAGGGACACCGAGACAATGAGCAGTTCTTC. Residues: CASSPAGQGHRDNEQFF.

The genes are TRBV6-1 and TRBJ1-2, with D perhaps matching TRBD1 (5 bases). This CDR3 has 18 residues. Looked up from germline, CDR1 is MNHNS and CDR2 is SASEGT. The V end lost 1 base, the J end lost 3 bases, and 21 bases lay between the germline ends. As DNA, the CDR3 is TGTGCCAGCAGTGAAGAAGACGGAGTGGGGGGAAGGCACTATGGCTACACCTTC. The encoded protein is CASSEEDGVGGRHYGYTF.

The chain has TRBV5-1 and TRBJ1-6; D is uncertain. The CDR3 runs to 16 residues. Trimming removed 4 bases at V and 0 bases at J, with 11 bases between. The germline gives CDR1 SGHRS, CDR2 YFSETQ. The DNA for the CDR3 is TGCGCCAGCAGCCCCCTGGGGAGCTCCTATAATTCACCCCTCCACTTT. Protein product: CASSPLGSSYNSPLHF.

The CDR3 DNA sequence: TGTGCCACACAAGGGGGTGAGCTAGCTACAGATACGCAGTATTTT. Residues: CATQGGELATDTQYF. V and J are TRBV15 and TRBJ2-3; TRBD1 is a possible D gene (6 bases). Germline loops: CDR1 LNHNV, CDR2 YYDKDF (reference sequence). CDR3 length: 15 residues. The V gene lost 9 bases and the J gene lost 3 bases, with 19 bases spanning the gap.

This chain links TRBV5-6 with TRBJ2-4; D is perhaps TRBD2 (7 bases). V lost 4 bases and J 7 bases, leaving 18 bases between the germline ends. Germline CDR1 and CDR2: SGHDT and YYEEEE. The CDR3 runs 15 residues. The CDR3 DNA is TGTGCCAGCAGCCCTAGGGGGGGCAGGCGGAACATTCAGTACTTC. It codes for CASSPRGGRRNIQYF.

J is TRBJ1-5 and V is TRBV4-3; no reliable D call. Germline loops: CDR1 LGHNA, CDR2 YSLEER. V shed 1 base and J shed 5 bases, with 9 bases lying between them. The CDR3 consists of 14 residues. CDR3: CASSQANSDQPQHF. CDR3 nucleotide sequence: TGCGCCAGCAGCCAAGCCAACAGTGATCAGCCCCAGCATTTT.

This clone has more than one count but fewer than ten. Other DNA sequences within the sample encode an identical CDR3. The chain employs TRBV18 and TRBJ2-1, with a possible D match to TRBD2 (7 bases). This CDR3 is built from 14 residues. Germline loops: CDR1 KGHSH, CDR2 LQKENI. Trimming pared 2 bases from V and 7 bases from J, leaving 12 bases between. The CDR3 is CASSPYRGANEQFF. In DNA, the CDR3 is TGTGCCAGCTCACCATACCGGGGGGCAAATGAGCAGTTCTTC. Full variable domain (missing parts from reference TRBV18 and TRBJ2-1): NAGVMQNPRHLVRRRGQEARLRCSPMKGHSHVYWYRQLPEEGLKFMVYLQKENIIDESGMPKERFSAEFPKEGPSILRIQQVVRGDSAAYFCASSPYRGANEQFFGPGTRLTVL.

The chain employs TRBV6-5 and TRBJ2-7, with D unclear. Germline assignment: CDR1 MNHEY and CDR2 SVGAGI. Trimming took 2 bases from V and 3 from J, leaving 11 bases between them. CDR3 size: 14 residues. CDR3 DNA: TGTGCCAGCAGTTACACATCCGACTTCTACGAGCAGTACTTC. This encodes CASSYTSDFYEQYF.

This chain uses TRBV4-3 with TRBJ2-2; 11 bases agree with TRBD2. Germline CDR1 and CDR2: LGHNA and YSLEER. The CDR3 extends over 18 amino acids. V was pared by 6 bases and J by 3 bases, with 12 bases of the junction left unmatched. As DNA, the CDR3 is TGCGCCAGCAGTGACTCCATAGCGGGGGGGCTGGACACCGGGGAGCTGTTTTTT. As protein: CASSDSIAGGLDTGELFF.

The chain carries TRBV6-1 and TRBJ2-3; D may be TRBD2 (5 bases). CDR3 length equals 13 residues. Germline lookup yields CDR1 MNHNS and CDR2 SASEGT. Trimming left V 8 bases short and J 0 bases short, with 9 bases between. The CDR3 bases are TGTGCCAGCCGGGATATAAGCACAGATACGCAGTATTTT. Protein product: CASRDISTDTQYF.

This clone has just a few counts. V and J are TRBV28 and TRBJ2-7, with TRBD1 matching over 8 bases. Germline V gene data show CDR1 as MDHEN and CDR2 as SYDVKM. The CDR3 is made up of 14 amino acids. V shed 5 bases, J shed 6 bases, and the junction held 9 bases outside the gene matches. CDR3 nucleotides: TGTGCCAGCAGTCTCCGGACAGGGAGGAGCGAGCAGTACTTC. This codes for CASSLRTGRSEQYF.

The genes are TRBV11-2 and TRBJ2-1; D is perhaps TRBD2 (6 bases). The CDR3 totals 15 residues. The V gene lost 5 bases and the J gene lost 4 bases, with 15 bases spanning the gap. Per the germline V gene, CDR1 is SGHAT and CDR2 is FQNNGV. The CDR3 loop reads CASSPRGEAYNEQFF. The CDR3 nucleotides read TGTGCCAGCAGCCCCCGAGGGGAGGCTTACAATGAGCAGTTCTTC.

By share, this clone ranks as medium-sized (0.01 to 0.1%). The rearrangement joins TRBV18 to TRBJ2-4; 7 nucleotides align to TRBD2. Germline V gene data show CDR1 as KGHSH and CDR2 as LQKENI. V trimming: 6 bases; J trimming: 6 bases; junction bases outside the gene matches: 20. The CDR3 loop spans 18 amino acids. CDR3 region: CASSRQAGTSSIGNIQYF. The DNA for the CDR3 is TGTGCCAGCTCCCGGCAAGCGGGAACCTCCTCAATAGGAAACATTCAGTACTTC.